These 22 T cell receptor beta chains share one sample of origin, sequenced in a study of blood T cells in healthy people across ages. The use of a sample-barcoded 5' primer and a J-beta primer mix characterized a second PCR of roughly 7 to 12 cycles. Each CDR3 protein is one row after TCRdb ran MiXCR on the 5' RACE reads. The sample includes under 1,000,000 distinct CDR3 sequences, around half of them seen just once. Sequenced sample: blood. These receptors were taken from an elderly man in good health.

This chain uses TRBV3-1 with TRBJ2-1; 7 bases line up with TRBD1. Trimming removed 4 bases from V and 7 bases from J; junction bases left unmatched: 10. The CDR3 runs 15 residues. Germline V gene sequence: CDR1 LGHDT, CDR2 YNNKEL (reference sequence). CDR3 sequence reads: CASSRQGQGENEQFF. CDR3 nucleotides: TGTGCCAGCAGCCGCCAGGGTCAGGGGGAAAATGAGCAGTTCTTC.

The rearrangement uses TRBV6-1 and TRBJ2-7; perhaps TRBD2 as D (5 bases). This CDR3 region has 14 residues. V lost 2 bases to trimming and J lost 5 bases, with 13 bases between them. Per the germline V gene, CDR1 is MNHNS and CDR2 is SASEGT. The CDR3 reads CASSERTGINEQYF. The CDR3 DNA sequence: TGTGCCAGCAGTGAAAGGACTGGAATCAACGAGCAGTACTTC.

This rearrangement joins TRBV28 to TRBJ1-5; D is unclear. V was pared by 6 bases and J by 3 bases, with 15 bases between. Germline assignment: CDR1 MDHEN and CDR2 SYDVKM. The CDR3 spans 15 residues. The CDR3 region is CASRSVRSINQPQHF. The CDR3 nucleotides are TGTGCCAGCAGGTCGGTACGGTCAATCAATCAGCCCCAGCATTTT.

The V call is TRBV20-1, the J call TRBJ1-5; possible D gene TRBD1, 6 bases. The germline V gene has CDR1 DFQATT and CDR2 SNEGSKA (reference sequence). The CDR3 length is 14 residues. Trimming shortened V by 4 bases and J by 1 base, and 11 bases separated the two germline ends. In DNA, the CDR3 is TGCAGTGCTAAGGGGGAGTTAAGCAATCAGCCCCAGCATTTT. Its protein product is CSAKGELSNQPQHF.

This sequence joins TRBV20-1 and TRBJ2-3; TRBD2 agrees at 7 bases. The germline CDR1 and CDR2 sequences are DFQATT and SNEGSKA (reference sequence). Trimming removed 0 bases from V and 2 bases from J; junction bases left unmatched: 8. There are 16 residues in the CDR3. The CDR3 nucleotides read TGCAGTGCTAGAGATCCAGGCGGGAGTCCCACAGATACGCAGTATTTT. The encoded protein is CSARDPGGSPTDTQYF.

This clonotype turned up a few times. The genes are TRBV6-1 and TRBJ2-1; D gene ambiguous. The germline CDR1 and CDR2 sequences are MNHNS and SASEGT. The V end was cut by 1 base, the J end by 1 base, with 5 bases between. The CDR3 is 14 residues long. The CDR3 coding sequence is TGTGCCAGCAGTGAAGTGGGGTCCTACAATGAGCAGTTCTTC. It translates to CASSEVGSYNEQFF.

This sequence joins TRBV12-3 or TRBV12-4 and TRBJ1-2; 10 nucleotides line up with TRBD1. The CDR3 is 14 amino acids. The ends lost 6 bases at V and 4 bases at J; junction bases unmatched: 5. Here the CDR3 DNA reads TGTGCCAGCAGCAGGACAGGGGGTGGCTATGGCTACACCTTC. Amino acids: CASSRTGGGYGYTF.

The chain couples TRBV29-1 to TRBJ2-6; D is unresolved. The CDR3 sequence is 13 residues long. Germline assignment: CDR1 SQVTM and CDR2 ANQGSEA. Trimming shortened V by 7 bases and J by 1 base, and 8 bases separated the two germline ends. CDR3 coding DNA: TGCAGCGGCCGTGAGTCTGGGGCCAACGTCCTGACTTTC. Its protein product is CSGRESGANVLTF.

The chain joins TRBV12-3 or TRBV12-4 to TRBJ2-2, with 8 bases lining up with TRBD2. With 2 bases clipped from V and 7 bases from J, the junction kept 6 bases outside the gene matches. The CDR3 contains 15 residues. The CDR3 bases are TGTGCCAGCAGTTTACGGGAGGGCCGTATCGGGGAGCTGTTTTTT. Amino acids: CASSLREGRIGELFF.

This clonotype was counted only a few times. This chain links TRBV7-2 with TRBJ1-1; D possibly corresponds to TRBD1 (6 bases). V lost 5 bases and J 5 bases, leaving 15 bases between the germline ends. CDR3 length: 14 residues. Germline V CDR1 and CDR2: SGHTA, FQGNSA. The CDR3 region is CASSLDRSLTEAFF. DNA of the CDR3: TGTGCCAGCAGCCTAGACAGGTCTCTAACTGAAGCTTTCTTT.

The V and J genes are TRBV2 and TRBJ2-1; D uncertain. The CDR3 has 16 amino acids. The V gene's germline CDR1 is SNHLY and CDR2 FYNNEI. V lost 2 bases, J lost 1 base, and 12 bases lay in between. The CDR3 reads CASSESGIESYNEQFF. CDR3 in DNA: TGTGCCAGCAGTGAATCTGGGATTGAGTCCTACAATGAGCAGTTCTTC.

The chain couples TRBV6-7 to TRBJ1-6, with D possibly being TRBD1 (5 bases). TRBV6-7 is flagged as an ORF with uncertain function. Trimming left V 6 bases short and J 7 bases short, with 22 bases between. There are 17 residues in the CDR3. The CDR3 loop is CASSHSGPRGGNSPLHF. In nucleotides, the CDR3 is TGTGCCAGCAGCCATTCAGGTCCGAGGGGAGGCAATTCACCCCTCCACTTT.

The rearrangement links TRBV24-1 to TRBJ2-3, with 8 nucleotides matching TRBD2. After removal of 4 bases from V and 0 bases from J, the junction contained 14 bases not matched to a gene. The CDR3 covers 19 residues. Germline V gene data show CDR1 as KGHDR and CDR2 as SFDVKD. In DNA, the CDR3 is TGTGCCACCAGTGACCTCTCGCGGGAGGCCCGAGGGAGCACAGATACGCAGTATTTT. Translated, it gives CATSDLSREARGSTDTQYF.

The rearrangement links TRBV6-2 or TRBV6-3 to TRBJ1-1; D possibly corresponds to TRBD1 (5 bases). This CDR3 is built from 11 residues. Germline lookup yields CDR1 MNHEY and CDR2 SVGEGT. V was pared by 10 bases and J by 4 bases, with 10 bases between. As DNA, the CDR3 is TGTGCCACCGTTAGGGGCACTGAAGCTTTCTTT. Amino acids: CATVRGTEAFF.

This chain joins TRBV12-3 or TRBV12-4 and TRBJ2-5; D not resolved. The CDR3 has 13 residues. V lost 3 bases, J lost 3 bases, and 8 bases lay in between. CDR3 sequence: CASSFGLEETQYF. As DNA, the CDR3 is TGTGCCAGCAGTTTCGGCCTAGAAGAGACCCAGTACTTC.

This sequence joins TRBV18 and TRBJ2-4, with D hard to call. From germline, CDR1 is KGHSH and CDR2 LQKENI. The CDR3 loop spans 14 amino acids. The ends were cut back, 2 bases at V and 0 bases at J, with 5 bases in the middle. The CDR3, as DNA: TGTGCCAGCTCACCAGACGTAGCCAAAAACATTCAGTACTTC. It translates to CASSPDVAKNIQYF.

In its sample, this clonotype was seen a few times. This chain links TRBV5-1 with TRBJ2-5, with 8 bases aligning to TRBD1. Germline V gives CDR1 SGHRS, CDR2 YFSETQ. This CDR3 spans 16 amino acids. Trimming cost V 4 bases and J 5 bases; bases outside gene matches: 13. CDR3 sequence reads: CASSIAGPGGSETQYF. In nucleotides, the CDR3 is TGCGCCAGCAGCATTGCGGGGCCAGGGGGCTCGGAGACCCAGTACTTC.

This clonotype appeared a few times. The rearrangement uses TRBV25-1 and TRBJ2-1; D not resolved. The germline V gene encodes CDR1 MGHDK and CDR2 SYGVNS. Trimming stripped 2 bases from V and 2 bases from J, with 10 bases between. The CDR3 totals 15 residues. The CDR3 coding sequence is TGTGCCAGCAGTGAACCGGGCGGTCCCTACAATGAGCAGTTCTTC. Translation gives CASSEPGGPYNEQFF. Looking up the rest from reference TRBV25-1 and TRBJ2-1 gives the full variable domain: EADIYQTPRYLVIGTGKKITLECSQTMGHDKMYWYQQDPGMELHLIHYSYGVNSTEKGDLSSESTVSRIRTEHFPLTLESARPSHTSQYLCASSEPGGPYNEQFFGPGTRLTVL.

The chain links TRBV27 to TRBJ1-5; 7 bases line up with TRBD1. The junction had 4 bases not matched to a gene; V was cut back by 1 base and J by 7 bases. The CDR3 is 14 amino acids. Germline V gene data show CDR1 as MNHEY and CDR2 as SMNVEV (reference sequence). As DNA, the CDR3 is TGTGCCAGCAGTTTATTCAGGGGGGAGCAGCCCCAGCATTTT. Residues: CASSLFRGEQPQHF.

Comments on this clonotype: With a much larger clone just one base away, this may be a read error. The CDR3 DNA follows: TGTGCCAGCAGTTTAGTCGGCCGTGGTCGGTACTTC. It specifies CASSLVGRGRYF. The chain uses TRBV12-3 or TRBV12-4 and TRBJ2-5, with D uncertain. V gave up 1 base and J gave up 13 bases, with 13 bases separating them. The CDR3 contains 12 residues.

The rearrangement joins TRBV5-1 to TRBJ1-2; D not resolved. Trimming shortened V by 6 bases and J by 4 bases, and 16 bases separated the two germline ends. This CDR3 comprises 14 residues. CDR1 and CDR2 (germline): SGHRS, YFSETQ. For the CDR3, the DNA is TGCGCCAGCAAATTTCGAGACACACCCTATGGCTACACCTTC. It codes for CASKFRDTPYGYTF.

This CDR3 is CASRQDKGQASYNEQFF. In DNA, the CDR3 is TGTGCCAGCAGGCAGGACAAGGGGCAAGCTTCCTACAATGAGCAGTTCTTC. The rearrangement joins TRBV12-3 or TRBV12-4 to TRBJ2-1, with D possibly matching TRBD1 (5 bases). The CDR3 contains 17 residues. The ends were cut back, 6 bases at V and 1 base at J, with 19 bases in the middle.